This record concerns one T cell receptor beta chain sequence. This sample was included in a study of brain T cells in children with intractable seizures. Germline CDR1 MGHRA, CDR2 YSYEKL. The CDR3 runs 17 residues. Trimming at V came to 0 bases and at J to 3 bases, leaving 5 bases not matched to a gene. Assay: immunoSEQ multiplex PCR; the TCRdb copy retains only in-frame clones and omits some. This repertoire shows 110,000 or so clones, 90% to 95% found once; its top ten account for around 4.1%. This sequence was found in a boy under two years old with hemimegalencephaly and intractable seizures. The chain has TRBV4-1 and TRBJ2-1; 10 bases fit TRBD2. The source was peripheral blood, collected at surgery. The CDR3 here is CASSQDRTSGFYNEQFF. CDR3 nucleotides: TGCGCCAGCAGCCAAGATCGGACTAGCGGCTTCTACAATGAGCAGTTCTTC.